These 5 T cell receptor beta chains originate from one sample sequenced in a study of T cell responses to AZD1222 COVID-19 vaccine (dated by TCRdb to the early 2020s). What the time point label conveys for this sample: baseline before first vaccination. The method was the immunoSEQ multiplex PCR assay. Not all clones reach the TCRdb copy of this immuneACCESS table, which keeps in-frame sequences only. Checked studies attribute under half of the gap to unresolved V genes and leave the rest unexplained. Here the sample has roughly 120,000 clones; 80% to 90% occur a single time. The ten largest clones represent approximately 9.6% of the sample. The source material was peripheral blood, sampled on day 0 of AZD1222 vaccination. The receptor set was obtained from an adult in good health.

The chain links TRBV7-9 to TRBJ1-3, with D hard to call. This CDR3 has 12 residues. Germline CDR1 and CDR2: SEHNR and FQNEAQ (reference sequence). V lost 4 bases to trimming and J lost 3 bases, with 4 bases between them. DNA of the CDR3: TGTGCCAGCAGCTGGCGTGGAAACACCATATATTTT. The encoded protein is CASSWRGNTIYF. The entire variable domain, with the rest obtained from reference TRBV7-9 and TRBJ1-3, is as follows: DTGVSQNPRHKITKRGQNVTFRCDPISEHNRLYWYRQTLGQGPEFLTYFQNEAQLEKSRLLSDRFSAERPKGSFSTLEIQRTEQGDSAMYLCASSWRGNTIYFGEGSWLTVV.

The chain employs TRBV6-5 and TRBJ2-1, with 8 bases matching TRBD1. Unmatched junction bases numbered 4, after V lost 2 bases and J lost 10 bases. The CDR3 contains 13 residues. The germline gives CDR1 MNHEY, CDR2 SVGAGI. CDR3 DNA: TGTGCCAGCAGTTACGACAGGGGTAACGAGCAGTTCTTC. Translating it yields CASSYDRGNEQFF.

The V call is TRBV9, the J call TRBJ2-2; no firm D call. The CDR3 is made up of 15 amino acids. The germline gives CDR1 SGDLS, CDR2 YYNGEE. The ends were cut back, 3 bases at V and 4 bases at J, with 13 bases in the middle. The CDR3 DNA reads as TGTGCCAGCAGCGGAATGGGGTTCGGCACCGGGGAGCTGTTTTTT. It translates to CASSGMGFGTGELFF.

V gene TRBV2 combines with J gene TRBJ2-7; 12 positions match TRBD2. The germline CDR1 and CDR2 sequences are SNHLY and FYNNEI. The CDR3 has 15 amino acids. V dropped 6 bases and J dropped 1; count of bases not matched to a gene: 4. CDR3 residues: CASRELAGGSYEQYF. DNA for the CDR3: TGTGCCAGCAGGGAACTAGCGGGGGGATCCTACGAGCAGTACTTC.

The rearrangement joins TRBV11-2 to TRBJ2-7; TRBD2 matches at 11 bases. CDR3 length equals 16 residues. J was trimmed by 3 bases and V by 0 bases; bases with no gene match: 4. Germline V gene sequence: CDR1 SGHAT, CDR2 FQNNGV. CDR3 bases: TGTGCCAGCAGCTTAGAACTAGCGGGAGCCTACTACGAGCAGTACTTC. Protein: CASSLELAGAYYEQYF.